This TCR beta chain was profiled in a study of PD-1 blockade in classical Hodgkin lymphoma. Across the whole study: Patients were administered nivolumab (3 mg/kg intravenously) every 2 weeks.

On this clone: Its antigen is unidentified.

Autologous stem cell transplantation was followed by relapse in every patient, and brentuximab vedotin exposure varied. TCRdb keeps only in-frame clones here, not all; method: immunoSEQ multiplex PCR. The profile shows more than 90,000 clones, roughly 81% of them singletons. The CDR3 is 16 residues long. With V trimmed by 2 bases and J by 0 bases, 1 base remained unmatched. Germline V lookup: CDR1 MNHEY, CDR2 SVGAGI. Study findings and constraints: Complete responders started with a diversity level that resembled newly diagnosed patients at baseline.

This chain joins TRBV6-5 and TRBJ2-1; TRBD1 aligns across 10 bases. This sequence originates from a human donor with classical Hodgkin lymphoma. The sequences come from peripheral blood mononuclear cells (PBMCs), collected before the second cycle of nivolumab. CDR3 loop: CASSYGQGGSYNEQFF. DNA for the CDR3: TGTGCCAGCAGTTACGGACAGGGGGGCTCCTACAATGAGCAGTTCTTC.